The T cell receptor beta chain described here comes from a study of shared clonotypes between healthy human individuals. This clone was seen a single time. Cells designated naive CD8 were CD45RO-negative and were positively selected for CCR7, with terminally differentiated effector memory CD45RA+ cells excluded. Libraries were prepared by immunoSEQ multiplex PCR; TCRdb keeps only in-frame clonotypes and omits some of them. Altogether about 2.1 million clones are present, about 93% being singletons, with the ten largest covering more than 1.5%. Germline values: CDR1 SEHNR, CDR2 FQNEAQ (reference sequence). The CDR3 loop spans 13 amino acids. Trimming cost V 5 bases and J 6 bases, with 12 bases left between them.

The chain has TRBV7-9 and TRBJ2-3; D remains unclear. What was sequenced was naive CD8+ T cells from PBMCs. The receptor comes from a man younger than 35 in good health. Some clones in this sample may be carry-over from other donors' samples. Here the CDR3 DNA reads TGTGCCAGCAGCGCCCCTAGGTCGGATACGCAGTATTTT. Translation gives CASSAPRSDTQYF.